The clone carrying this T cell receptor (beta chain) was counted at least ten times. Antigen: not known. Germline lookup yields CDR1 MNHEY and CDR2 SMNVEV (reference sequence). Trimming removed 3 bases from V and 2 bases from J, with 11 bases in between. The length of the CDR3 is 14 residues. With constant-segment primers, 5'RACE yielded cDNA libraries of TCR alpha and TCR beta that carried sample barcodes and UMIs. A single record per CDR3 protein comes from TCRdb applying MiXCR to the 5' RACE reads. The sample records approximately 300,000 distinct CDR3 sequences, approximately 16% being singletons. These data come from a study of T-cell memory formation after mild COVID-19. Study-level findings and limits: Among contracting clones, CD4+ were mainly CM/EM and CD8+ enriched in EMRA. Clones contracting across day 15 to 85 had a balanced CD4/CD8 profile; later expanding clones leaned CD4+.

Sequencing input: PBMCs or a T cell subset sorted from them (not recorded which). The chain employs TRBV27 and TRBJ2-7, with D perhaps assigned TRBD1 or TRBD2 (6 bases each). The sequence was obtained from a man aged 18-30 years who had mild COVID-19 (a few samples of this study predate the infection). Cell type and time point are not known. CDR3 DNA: TGTGCCAGCAGTTTCGAGGGGGGCCCCTACGAGCAGTACTTC. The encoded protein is CASSFEGGPYEQYF.